This TCR beta chain was captured by sequencing in a study of monozygotic twins with inflammatory bowel disease. CDR1 is DFQATT, CDR2 SNEGSKA, per germline (reference sequence). The CDR3 covers 12 residues. Per donor, under 3 ml of blood was collected and frozen. RNA in its total form was extracted from whole blood, and T cells were not sorted. Note on this clonotype: Its target is not known.

TCRdb re-called the 5' RACE reads and catalogs CDR3 proteins one per entry, DNA excluded. With more than 100,000 distinct CDR3 sequences in the sample, the ten largest clones hold about 2%. Points from the study as a whole: No separation of different T cell subtypes was possible.

What was sequenced was blood. The clonotype comes from a human donor with ulcerative colitis or Crohn's disease, or a healthy co-twin of an affected twin (not recorded which). This chain joins TRBV20-1 and TRBJ1-1. CDR3 protein: CSALSLNTEAFF.